The clone carrying this T cell receptor beta chain occurred many times. Its cognate antigen is unknown. The record originates from a study of T cells in Graves' hyperthyroidism and ophthalmopathy. Trimming removed 5 bases from V and 2 bases from J, with 9 bases in between. Germline loops: CDR1 SNHLY, CDR2 FYNNEI. The CDR3 consists of 13 residues. Notes on the study in general: Among clonotypes expanded in thyroid above 0.001, most were also found in blood. Ophthalmopathy stood apart from stable hyperthyroidism in a 13 V-J model. Ophthalmopathy got predicted by the model a median about six months before its onset.

From RNA transcripts, TCR beta CDR3 regions were amplified. The HTBI primer set served for first-round RT-PCR of the TCR CDR3. MiXCR, run by TCRdb on the multiplex PCR reads, gives a single entry per CDR3 protein. In the table there are 270,000 or so distinct CDR3 sequences, around 15% of which are singletons. Material for sequencing was blood. J is TRBJ2-5 and V is TRBV2; D not certain. This TCR derives from a woman aged 45 to 65 with Graves' hyperthyroidism that later progressed to Graves' ophthalmopathy. CDR3 sequence: CASSRGVQETQYF. In DNA, the CDR3 is TGTGCCAGCAGTAGAGGTGTTCAAGAGACCCAGTACTTC. The entire variable domain, with the rest obtained from reference TRBV2 and TRBJ2-5, is as follows: EPEVTQTPSHQVTQMGQEVILRCVPISNHLYFYWYRQILGQKVEFLVSFYNNEISEKSEIFDDQFSVERPDGSNFTLKIRSTKLEDSAMYFCASSRGVQETQYFGPGTRLLVL.